These T cell receptor beta chains were read from a single sample in a study of blood T cell repertoires in COVID-19. This table comes from immunoSEQ multiplex PCR, and its TCRdb copy is limited to in-frame clones, with some not included. The sample has 84,000 or so clones, nearly 85% seen once. The source material was peripheral blood. These receptors originate from an elderly woman with acute or convalescent COVID-19. Both conserved end residues are part of each CDR3. A D gene is named only where the DNA matches it firmly. The size entry is marked missing in some rows and otherwise reads once, few, many or a size class.

CDR3	DNA	J	V	D	size
CATQDRVSGNTIYF	TGTGCCACTCAAGACAGGGTTTCTGGAAACACCATATATTTT	TRBJ1-3	TRBV10-3	TRBD1	-
CASSLDRGTEAFF	TGTGCCAGCAGCTTAGATCGAGGGACTGAAGCTTTCTTT	TRBJ1-1	TRBV11-3	-	few
CASTPSGSYNEQFF	TGTGCCAGCACCCCTAGCGGGAGTTACAATGAGCAGTTCTTC	TRBJ2-1	TRBV4-2	TRBD2	-
CASSEDRDTGELFF	TGTGCCAGCAGTGAAGACAGGGACACCGGGGAGCTGTTTTTT	TRBJ2-2	TRBV6-1	-	once
CASSLPGQVSGNTIYF	TGTGCCAGCAGCTTGCCGGGACAAGTCTCTGGAAACACCATATATTTT	TRBJ1-3	TRBV5-6	-	-
CAISEEGGQTNYGYTF	TGTGCCATCAGTGAGGAGGGGGGACAGACTAACTATGGCTACACCTTC	TRBJ1-2	TRBV10-3	TRBD1	-
CASSMLAGLGELFF	TGCGCCAGCAGCATGCTAGCGGGACTGGGGGAGCTGTTTTTT	TRBJ2-2	TRBV5-1	TRBD2	-
CATTSGNTIYF	TGTGCCACGACATCTGGAAACACCATATATTTT	TRBJ1-3	TRBV10-3	-	-
CASSSTGANSGNTIYF	TGTGCCAGCAGCTCGACAGGGGCCAACTCTGGAAACACCATATATTTT	TRBJ1-3	TRBV7-9	TRBD1	-
CASSLGQGETQYF	TGCGCCAGCAGCTTGGGCCAGGGGGAGACCCAGTACTTC	TRBJ2-5	TRBV5-1	-	once
CASARNGGPDTQYF	TGTGCCAGCGCCCGCAATGGAGGGCCAGATACGCAGTATTTT	TRBJ2-3	TRBV2	-	-
CASSSLPEDNYGYTF	TGTGCCAGCAGCTCACTCCCGGAGGATAACTATGGCTACACCTTC	TRBJ1-2	TRBV9	-	few
CASSRGGRMSYNEQFF	TGCGCCAGCAGCCGGGGCGGGAGGATGTCCTACAATGAGCAGTTCTTC	TRBJ2-1	TRBV5-1	TRBD2	-
CSVVATGGTEAFF	TGCAGCGTCGTGGCGACAGGGGGCACTGAAGCTTTCTTT	TRBJ1-1	TRBV29-1	TRBD1	-
CASSFRTGGREQYF	TGTGCCAGCAGCTTCAGAACAGGGGGCCGCGAGCAGTACTTC	TRBJ2-7	TRBV7-9	TRBD1	few
CSGLAGRADTQYF	TGCAGCGGACTAGCGGGAAGAGCCGATACGCAGTATTTT	TRBJ2-3	TRBV29-1	TRBD2	-
CASSQYEGVTEAFF	TGCGCCAGCAGCCAGTATGAGGGTGTGACTGAAGCTTTCTTT	TRBJ1-1	TRBV4-3	-	-
CASSISGQGTFEAFF	TGTGCCAGTAGTATATCGGGACAGGGGACCTTCGAAGCTTTCTTT	TRBJ1-1	TRBV19	TRBD1	-
CSVKQGIDSPLHF	TGCAGCGTTAAACAGGGAATCGATTCACCCCTCCACTTT	TRBJ1-6	TRBV29-1	-	-
CASSSDRGFTDTQYF	TGTGCCAGCAGCTCGGACAGGGGCTTCACAGATACGCAGTATTTT	TRBJ2-3	TRBV9	TRBD1	once
CASSFEGFEFF	TGTGCCAGCAGTTTCGAGGGTTTTGAGTTCTTC	TRBJ2-1	TRBV28	-	-
CASSSLAGGPGEQFF	TGTGCCAGCAGCTCATTAGCGGGAGGGCCGGGTGAGCAGTTCTTC	TRBJ2-1	TRBV7-2	TRBD2	-
CASSMGRGNSPLHF	TGTGCCAGTAGTATGGGTAGGGGGAATTCACCCCTCCACTTT	TRBJ1-6	TRBV19	-	once
CSVEKGRADTQYF	TGCAGCGTTGAAAAGGGCAGGGCAGATACGCAGTATTTT	TRBJ2-3	TRBV29-1	-	-
CASSSSGSSYNEQFF	TGCGCCAGCAGCTCTAGCGGGAGTTCCTACAATGAGCAGTTCTTC	TRBJ2-1	TRBV5-1	TRBD2	-
CSAIKGGEQFF	TGCAGTGCTATTAAGGGAGGTGAGCAGTTCTTC	TRBJ2-1	TRBV20-1	-	-
CASSAVGYEQYF	TGTGCCAGCAGCGCGGTGGGCTACGAGCAGTACTTC	TRBJ2-7	TRBV6-2/TRBV6-3	-	-
CASTPTRENIQYF	TGTGCCAGCACCCCCACGAGGGAAAACATTCAGTACTTC	TRBJ2-4	TRBV2	-	-
CAIGGGPRQETQYF	TGTGCCATCGGGGGCGGACCACGACAAGAGACCCAGTACTTC	TRBJ2-5	TRBV10-3	-	once
CASSEASGGYQPQHF	TGTGCCAGCAGTGAAGCCTCAGGGGGGTATCAGCCCCAGCATTTT	TRBJ1-5	TRBV6-1	TRBD1	-
CASSPDKNYGYTF	TGTGCCAGCAGCCCAGACAAGAACTATGGCTACACCTTC	TRBJ1-2	TRBV5-4	-	-
CASSPGQRIYGYTF	TGTGCCAGCAGCCCCGGACAGAGGATTTATGGCTACACCTTC	TRBJ1-2	TRBV5-4	-	few
CASSLALAEVAKNIQYF	TGTGCCAGCAGTTTAGCGCTCGCGGAGGTAGCCAAAAACATTCAGTACTTC	TRBJ2-4	TRBV28	-	-
CASSLASGRAGRETQYF	TGTGCCAGCAGCTTAGCGAGCGGGAGGGCCGGGCGAGAGACCCAGTACTTC	TRBJ2-5	TRBV7-2	TRBD2	-
CASGLAGVDTQYF	TGTGCCTCGGGACTAGCGGGAGTAGATACGCAGTATTTT	TRBJ2-3	TRBV30	TRBD2	once
CASSLRQGWTEAFF	TGTGCCAGCAGCCTCAGACAGGGTTGGACTGAAGCTTTCTTT	TRBJ1-1	TRBV6-2/TRBV6-3	TRBD1	-
CASSVGPGQGGGPQHF	TGTGCCAGCAGCGTAGGACCGGGACAGGGGGGTGGGCCCCAGCATTTT	TRBJ1-5	TRBV9	TRBD1	-
CASSESVLGGGTEAFF	TGTGCCAGCAGTGAAAGCGTTCTAGGAGGAGGTACTGAAGCTTTCTTT	TRBJ1-1	TRBV6-1	-	-
CASSPGSGILAYEQYF	TGTGCCAGCTCACCAGGAAGCGGGATCTTAGCCTACGAGCAGTACTTC	TRBJ2-7	TRBV18	TRBD2	-
CASGRDSVEADTQYF	TGTGCCAGCGGACGGGACTCTGTTGAAGCAGATACGCAGTATTTT	TRBJ2-3	TRBV2	-	-
CSASGHQQQFF	TGCAGTGCTAGTGGACATCAACAACAGTTCTTC	TRBJ2-1	TRBV20-1	-	-
CASSLQGDEQYF	TGTGCCAGCAGTTTACAGGGAGACGAGCAGTACTTC	TRBJ2-7	TRBV6-5	-	-
CASISGNTGELFF	TGTGCCAGTATTTCGGGGAACACCGGGGAGCTGTTTTTT	TRBJ2-2	TRBV19	-	-
CASRTLGTSNTEAFF	TGTGCCAGTAGGACCCTCGGGACTTCGAACACTGAAGCTTTCTTT	TRBJ1-1	TRBV19	-	-
CASSPVGSSYNEQFF	TGCGCCAGCAGCCCCGTCGGGAGTTCCTACAATGAGCAGTTCTTC	TRBJ2-1	TRBV4-1	-	-
CASSLASETQYF	TGTGCCAGCAGCTTAGCGTCTGAGACCCAGTACTTC	TRBJ2-5	TRBV7-2	-	-
CSAGLAGSTDTQYF	TGCAGCGCTGGACTAGCGGGAAGCACAGATACGCAGTATTTT	TRBJ2-3	TRBV29-1	TRBD2	-
CASSSGLAGGATQYF	TGTGCCAGCAGTTCCGGACTAGCGGGAGGAGCGACCCAGTACTTC	TRBJ2-5	TRBV28	TRBD2	-
CASSPRQGYGYTF	TGTGCCAGCAGCCCGAGACAGGGCTATGGCTACACCTTC	TRBJ1-2	TRBV9	TRBD1	-